The sample holds a few counts of the clone carrying this T cell receptor beta chain. Its antigen is unidentified. This sample is drawn from a study of vaccination and CD4 T cells after COVID-19. As to treatment: approximately 10-day PBMC culture with coronavirus spike peptide pools or control peptides (ViraFEST assay). At days 3 and 7, half the medium was exchanged for fresh IL-2 medium. The Oncomine TCR Beta short-read assay sequenced DNA from cultured CD4+ T cells. TCRdb used MiXCR to reprocess the PCR reads, holding one entry per CDR3 protein. The sample has some 14,000 distinct CDR3 sequences; 30% are singletons. Trimming took off 4 bases at V and 2 bases at J, with 5 bases between the two ends. The CDR3 has 12 amino acids. The V gene's germline CDR1 is SNHLY and CDR2 FYNNEI.

Sequences were obtained from cultured CD4+ T cells from blood. The receptor was isolated from a human donor with COVID-19. The chain couples TRBV2 to TRBJ2-5; D is undetermined. As DNA, the CDR3 is TGTGCCAGCAGTGTTAGTCAAGAGACCCAGTACTTC. Protein sequence: CASSVSQETQYF.